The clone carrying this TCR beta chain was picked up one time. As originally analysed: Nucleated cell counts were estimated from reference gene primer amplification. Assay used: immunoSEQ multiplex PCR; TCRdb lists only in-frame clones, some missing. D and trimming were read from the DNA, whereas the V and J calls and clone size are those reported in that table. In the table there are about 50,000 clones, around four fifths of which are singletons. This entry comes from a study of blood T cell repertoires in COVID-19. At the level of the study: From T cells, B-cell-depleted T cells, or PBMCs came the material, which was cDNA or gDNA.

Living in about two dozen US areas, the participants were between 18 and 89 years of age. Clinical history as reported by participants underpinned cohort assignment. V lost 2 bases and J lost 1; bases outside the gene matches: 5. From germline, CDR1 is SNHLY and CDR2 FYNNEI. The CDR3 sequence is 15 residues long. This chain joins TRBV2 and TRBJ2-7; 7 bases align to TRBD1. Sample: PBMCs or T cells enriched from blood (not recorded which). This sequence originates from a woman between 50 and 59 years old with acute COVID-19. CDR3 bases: TGTGCCAGCAGTGAATGGGCAGGGGGATCCTACGAGCAGTACTTC. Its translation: CASSEWAGGSYEQYF.